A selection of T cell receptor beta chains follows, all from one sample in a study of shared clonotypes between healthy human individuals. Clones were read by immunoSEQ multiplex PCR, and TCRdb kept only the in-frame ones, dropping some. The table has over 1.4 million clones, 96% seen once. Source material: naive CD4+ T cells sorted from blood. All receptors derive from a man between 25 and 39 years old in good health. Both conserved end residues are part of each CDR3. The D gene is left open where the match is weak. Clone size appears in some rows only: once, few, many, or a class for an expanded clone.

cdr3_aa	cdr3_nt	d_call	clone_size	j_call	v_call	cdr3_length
CASRTDENYGYTF	TGTGCCAGCAGGACAGACGAGAACTATGGCTACACCTTC	.	once	TRBJ1-2	TRBV6-1	13
CASSPLGRERPYEQYF	TGTGCCAGCAGCCCCCTTGGACGGGAAAGGCCTTACGAGCAGTACTTC	.	once	TRBJ2-7	TRBV7-2	16
CASSLRAGSPPNEQFF	TGTGCCAGCAGCTTGAGGGCCGGGTCGCCGCCGAATGAGCAGTTCTTC	.	.	TRBJ2-1	TRBV5-4	16
CASSFRSGTEAFF	TGTGCCAGCAGCTTTCGATCGGGCACTGAAGCTTTCTTT	.	.	TRBJ1-1	TRBV5-8	13
CAISGTANTGELFF	TGTGCCATCAGTGGGACAGCGAACACCGGGGAGCTGTTTTTT	.	.	TRBJ2-2	TRBV10-3	14
CASSLLGRGVYTGELFF	TGTGCCAGCAGCTTGTTGGGAAGGGGGGTCTACACCGGGGAGCTGTTTTTT	.	.	TRBJ2-2	TRBV11-2	17
CASNGVNTEAFF	TGTGCCAGCAACGGTGTGAACACTGAAGCTTTCTTT	.	.	TRBJ1-1	TRBV2	12
CASSIRAASSYNEQFF	TGTGCCAGCAGCATCAGAGCGGCTAGCTCCTACAATGAGCAGTTCTTC	.	.	TRBJ2-1	TRBV7-2	16
CASSPLGGQETQYF	TGCGCCAGCAGCCCTTTGGGCGGTCAAGAGACCCAGTACTTC	.	once	TRBJ2-5	TRBV5-1	14
CAWTPLGTAAYEQYF	TGTGCCTGGACCCCCCTCGGGACAGCAGCCTACGAGCAGTACTTC	TRBD1	.	TRBJ2-7	TRBV30	15
CASSLGLSRSYNEQFF	TGTGCCAGCAGCTTGGGACTCTCTCGCTCCTACAATGAGCAGTTCTTC	.	.	TRBJ2-1	TRBV5-4	16
CASRSPGGDGNQPQHF	TGTGCCAGCAGAAGCCCGGGGGGCGACGGCAATCAGCCCCAGCATTTT	.	.	TRBJ1-5	TRBV2	16
CASSQSFLRNTIYF	TGTGCCAGCAGCCAAAGTTTTCTCAGAAACACCATATATTTT	.	once	TRBJ1-3	TRBV4-2	14
CASSQGTGGYEQYF	TGTGCCAGCAGCCAGGGGACAGGGGGCTACGAGCAGTACTTC	TRBD1	.	TRBJ2-7	TRBV9	14
CSVAAGGYNEQFF	TGCAGCGTTGCGGCGGGAGGGTACAATGAGCAGTTCTTC	TRBD2	.	TRBJ2-1	TRBV29-1	13
CASSMTEVYNEQFF	TGTGCCAGCAGCATGACTGAAGTCTACAATGAGCAGTTCTTC	.	once	TRBJ2-1	TRBV2	14
CASSYPQRGHNQPQHF	TGTGCCAGCAGTTACCCTCAACGGGGACACAATCAGCCCCAGCATTTT	.	once	TRBJ1-5	TRBV6-6	16
CASSLLLSGAPGNTIYF	TGCGCCAGCAGCTTGTTGCTAAGCGGGGCGCCGGGAAACACCATATATTTT	.	.	TRBJ1-3	TRBV5-1	17
CSVHRGIETQYF	TGCAGCGTCCACAGGGGCATAGAGACCCAGTACTTC	TRBD1	.	TRBJ2-5	TRBV29-1	12
CATTKGTSGPQETQYF	TGTGCCACCACTAAGGGGACTAGCGGGCCCCAAGAGACCCAGTACTTC	TRBD2	.	TRBJ2-5	TRBV28	16
CASSPPRDRENNEQFF	TGTGCCAGCAGCCCCCCCCGGGACAGGGAGAACAATGAGCAGTTCTTC	TRBD1	.	TRBJ2-1	TRBV5-4	16
CASSEGRTANF	TGTGCCAGCAGTGAAGGAAGGACAGCCAACTTC	.	.	TRBJ1-2	TRBV6-1	11
CASSFSEASSGNTIYF	TGTGCCAGCAGCTTTAGCGAGGCGTCTTCTGGAAACACCATATATTTT	.	.	TRBJ1-3	TRBV7-8	16
CASSVDSGIYNEQFF	TGTGCCAGCAGCGTAGATAGCGGGATATACAATGAGCAGTTCTTC	TRBD2	once	TRBJ2-1	TRBV9	15
CASSIETPGDTQYF	TGTGCCAGTAGTATAGAAACCCCGGGGGATACGCAGTATTTT	.	.	TRBJ2-3	TRBV19	14
CATRAGHTEAFF	TGTGCCACCAGGGCGGGGCACACTGAAGCTTTCTTT	.	.	TRBJ1-1	TRBV25-1	12
CASSSVGGFGNEQFF	TGTGCCAGCAGTTCGGTAGGGGGCTTCGGCAATGAGCAGTTCTTC	TRBD1	.	TRBJ2-1	TRBV6-6	15
CASSFGGELFF	TGTGCCAGCAGCTTCGGGGGGGAGCTGTTTTTT	.	few	TRBJ2-2	TRBV11-2	11
CASSFQETQYF	TGTGCCAGCAGCTTCCAAGAGACCCAGTACTTC	.	few	TRBJ2-5	TRBV11-2	11
CASSLGATNEKLFF	TGTGCCAGCAGCCTAGGGGCAACTAATGAAAAACTGTTTTTT	.	once	TRBJ1-4	TRBV5-4	14
CASSPETGKSNTGELFF	TGTGCCAGCAGCCCTGAAACAGGGAAGTCGAACACCGGGGAGCTGTTTTTT	.	.	TRBJ2-2	TRBV5-4	17
CASGLLGAGESGYTF	TGCGCCAGCGGACTCCTAGGGGCGGGGGAAAGTGGCTACACCTTC	.	.	TRBJ1-2	TRBV5-1	15
CASSLPLAGGVADTQYF	TGCGCCAGCAGCTTACCCCTAGCGGGAGGAGTGGCAGATACGCAGTATTTT	TRBD2	.	TRBJ2-3	TRBV5-1	17
CASSFEKGLLGETQYF	TGTGCCAGCAGTTTTGAAAAGGGGCTCCTTGGGGAGACCCAGTACTTC	.	once	TRBJ2-5	TRBV27	16
CASSEQLRYEQYF	TGCGCCAGCAGTGAGCAACTGCGCTACGAGCAGTACTTC	.	.	TRBJ2-7	TRBV10-2	13
CASRRDKSSYNEQFF	TGTGCCAGCAGGAGGGACAAGAGCTCCTACAATGAGCAGTTCTTC	.	.	TRBJ2-1	TRBV7-2	15
CASSRPGLTGELFF	TGTGCCAGTAGTAGACCCGGGCTTACCGGGGAGCTGTTTTTT	.	.	TRBJ2-2	TRBV19	14
CASSPTGTGGEKLFF	TGTGCCAGCTCCCCGACCGGGACAGGGGGAGAAAAACTGTTTTTT	TRBD1	.	TRBJ1-4	TRBV18	15
CASSYSAAPTNEKLFF	TGTGCCAGCAGTTACTCTGCAGCTCCTACTAATGAAAAACTGTTTTTT	.	.	TRBJ1-4	TRBV6-5	16
CASSESIGQKETQYF	TGCGCCAGCAGTGAGTCGATAGGACAAAAAGAGACCCAGTACTTC	.	.	TRBJ2-5	TRBV10-1	15
CASSQEAGLNTGELFF	TGCGCCAGCAGCCAAGAGGCAGGATTAAACACCGGGGAGCTGTTTTTT	.	.	TRBJ2-2	TRBV4-3	16
CSARDLTIQYF	TGCAGTGCTAGAGATTTAACCATTCAGTACTTC	.	.	TRBJ2-4	TRBV20-1	11
CASSSGTGGLIYGYTF	TGTGCCAGCAGCTCCGGGACAGGGGGCCTAATCTATGGCTACACCTTC	TRBD1	.	TRBJ1-2	TRBV28	16
CASSPRAGGSHEQYF	TGTGCCAGCTCACCAAGGGCGGGAGGTTCCCACGAGCAGTACTTC	TRBD2	once	TRBJ2-7	TRBV18	15
CAWYDGGHRPGYTF	TGTGCCTGGTATGACGGGGGACACAGGCCTGGCTACACCTTC	.	.	TRBJ1-2	TRBV30	14
CASSPLIPDTQYF	TGTGCCAGCAGCCCACTGATCCCAGATACGCAGTATTTT	.	.	TRBJ2-3	TRBV9	13
CASSLGRSNQPQHF	TGTGCCAGCAGCTTAGGACGGAGCAATCAGCCCCAGCATTTT	.	.	TRBJ1-5	TRBV5-5	14
CASSLAGMTTNEKLFF	TGCGCCAGCAGCTTGGCAGGGATGACAACTAATGAAAAACTGTTTTTT	.	.	TRBJ1-4	TRBV5-1	16
CASSPRTELSSNQPQHF	TGTGCCAGCAGTCCTAGGACAGAGCTAAGTAGCAATCAGCCCCAGCATTTT	.	.	TRBJ1-5	TRBV2	17
CASSPDPPGRIYGYTF	TGTGCCAGCAGCCCGGACCCACCCGGGCGAATCTATGGCTACACCTTC	.	.	TRBJ1-2	TRBV5-6	16
CASSSTGLTDTQYF	TGTGCCAGCAGCTCGACAGGGTTAACAGATACGCAGTATTTT	TRBD1	.	TRBJ2-3	TRBV7-2	14
CASTLGGSGYTF	TGTGCCAGCACTTTAGGAGGGTCCGGCTACACCTTC	.	.	TRBJ1-2	TRBV6-1	12
CASSPHVSAGSTDTQYF	TGCGCCAGCAGCCCTCACGTCTCTGCGGGTAGCACAGATACGCAGTATTTT	.	.	TRBJ2-3	TRBV4-1	17
CASSPRGKPNQPQHF	TGTGCCAGCAGCCCTCGAGGTAAGCCAAATCAGCCCCAGCATTTT	.	.	TRBJ1-5	TRBV5-4	15
CASSPAGLTNEKLFF	TGTGCCAGCAGCCCAGCGGGACTGACTAATGAAAAACTGTTTTTT	.	.	TRBJ1-4	TRBV7-3	15
CASSLVGLANTEAFF	TGTGCCAGCAGCTTAGTAGGGTTAGCTAACACTGAAGCTTTCTTT	.	.	TRBJ1-1	TRBV7-2	15
CASSQTSGGGTSYEQYF	TGCGCCAGCAGCCAGACGAGCGGGGGCGGGACCTCCTACGAGCAGTACTTC	TRBD2	.	TRBJ2-7	TRBV4-3	17
CASSLGWITSGNTIYF	TGCGCCAGCAGCTTGGGATGGATTACCTCTGGAAACACCATATATTTT	.	.	TRBJ1-3	TRBV5-1	16
CASSDSWTFNTGELFF	TGTGCCAGCAGTGATTCTTGGACCTTTAACACCGGGGAGCTGTTTTTT	.	.	TRBJ2-2	TRBV25-1	16
CASSLNYEQYF	TGTGCCAGCAGCCTCAACTACGAGCAGTACTTC	.	.	TRBJ2-7	TRBV13	11